This TCR beta chain was identified in a study of blood T cell repertoires in COVID-19. Study-wide context: Samples representing acute and convalescent COVID-19 were sourced from the United States, Italy and Spain. T cells, B-cell-depleted T cells, or PBMCs provided the cDNA or gDNA that served as material.

Enrolment of Seattle patients took place during active infection, and they were followed longitudinally. Per the germline V gene, CDR1 is LNHNV and CDR2 is YYDKDF (reference sequence). This CDR3 comprises 18 residues. J lost 2 bases, V lost 3 bases, and 6 bases had no gene match. The authors' processing: Reference gene primer amplification gave nucleated cell count estimates. Assay used: immunoSEQ multiplex PCR; TCRdb lists only in-frame clones, some missing. V and J calls and clone size are as listed in that table; D and trimming were resolved from the DNA. This sample carries some 290,000 clones, 90% of them seen once, and the ten largest clones take 0.95% to 1.3%.

The V call is TRBV15, the J call TRBJ2-2; 13 positions agree with TRBD2. The TCR comes from a woman aged 35 to 49 with COVID-19, enrolled during active disease. The sample comprised peripheral blood. For the CDR3, the DNA is TGTGCCACCAGCAGGGTTGGACTAGCGGGGGCCAACACCGGGGAGCTGTTTTTT. Translating gives CATSRVGLAGANTGELFF.